This T cell receptor beta chain was observed in a study of cytomegalovirus exposure and HLA in healthy donors. PCR was performed using 60 Vbeta and 13 Jbeta primers. The repertoire was sequenced with immunoSEQ multiplex PCR; TCRdb's copy has only in-frame clones and lacks some. This table has some 200,000 clones, 75% to 90% appearing once. The ends were cut back, 3 bases at V and 0 bases at J, with 15 bases in the middle. This CDR3 contains 18 residues. Looked up from germline, CDR1 is LNHDA and CDR2 is SQIVND (reference sequence). This chain links TRBV19 with TRBJ2-6; D possibly corresponds to TRBD2 (6 bases). This receptor was taken from a boy between 2 and 10 years old in good health and CMV-seronegative. The sequenced material came from PBMCs. The CDR3 DNA follows: TGTGCCAGTAGTATCGAGGAGGGGTTGGTCTCTGGGGCCAACGTCCTGACTTTC. It codes for CASSIEEGLVSGANVLTF.